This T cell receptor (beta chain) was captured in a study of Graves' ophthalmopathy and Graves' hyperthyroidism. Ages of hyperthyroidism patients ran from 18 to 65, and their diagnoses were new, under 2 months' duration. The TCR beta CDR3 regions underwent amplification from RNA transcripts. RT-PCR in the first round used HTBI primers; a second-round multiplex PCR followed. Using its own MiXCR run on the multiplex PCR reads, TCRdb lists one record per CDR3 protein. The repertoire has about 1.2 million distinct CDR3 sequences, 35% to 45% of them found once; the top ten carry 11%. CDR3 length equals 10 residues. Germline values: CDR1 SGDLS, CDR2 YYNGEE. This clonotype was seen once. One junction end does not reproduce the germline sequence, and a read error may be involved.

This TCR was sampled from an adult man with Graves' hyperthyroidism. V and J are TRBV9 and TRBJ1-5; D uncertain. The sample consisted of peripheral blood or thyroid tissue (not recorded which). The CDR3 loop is CASSATDNAF. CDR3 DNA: TGTGCCAGCAGCGCCACCGACAACGCGTTT. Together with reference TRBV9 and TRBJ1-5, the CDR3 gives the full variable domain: DSGVTQTPKHLITATGQRVTLRCSPRSGDLSVYWYQQSLDQGLQFLIQYYNGEERAKGNILERFSAQQFPDLHSELNLSSLELGDSALYFCASSATDNAFGDGTRLSIL.